This passage covers 22 T cell receptor beta chains from one sample sequenced in a study of GPR56 and killer-like receptors on CD4 memory cells. TCRdb reworked the reads into one entry per CDR3 protein, no DNA. Recorded here are roughly 2,000 distinct CDR3 sequences; the top ten clones represent roughly 5.6%. Sorting by FACS used killer cell lectin-like receptor and GPR56 expression to define five CD4+ populations. The sample comprised memory CD4+ T cells from blood. These receptors were obtained from a human donor in good health.

This clonotype registers large by frequency. The chain links TRBV6-5 to TRBJ1-6. In germline, CDR1 is MNHEY, CDR2 SVGAGI. The CDR3 extends over 16 amino acids. Here the CDR3 reads CASSYERPKGDSPLHF.

This rearrangement joins TRBV7-9 to TRBJ2-7; the D call from TCRdb, TRBD2, cannot be confirmed without DNA. Germline CDR1 is SEHNR and CDR2 is FQNEAQ (reference sequence). This CDR3 has 16 residues. Here the CDR3 reads CASSPSRTAQYYEQYF.

In terms of frequency, this clonotype is medium-sized. The chain has TRBV5-5 and TRBJ2-5; TCRdb calls TRBD1, which cannot be checked without DNA. Germline V gives CDR1 SGHKS, CDR2 YYEKEE (reference sequence). The CDR3 runs 14 residues. CDR3 loop: CASSGVGGVETQYF. Full variable domain (remainder filled in from reference TRBV5-5 and TRBJ2-5): DAGVTQSPTHLIKTRGQQVTLRCSPISGHKSVSWYQQVLGQGPQFIFQYYEKEERGRGNFPDRFSARQFPNYSSELNVNALLLGDSALYLCASSGVGGVETQYFGPGTRLLVL.

This clonotype is identified as medium-sized from frequency. The chain combines TRBV12-3 or TRBV12-4 with TRBJ2-6; TCRdb proposes TRBD1, but this gene call is untestable without DNA. The CDR3 length is 13 residues. The CDR3 here is CASSETGPNVLTF.

This chain links TRBV9 with TRBJ1-6; TCRdb indicates TRBD1, and absent DNA this call remains unverified. The CDR3 loop spans 15 amino acids. Germline values: CDR1 SGDLS, CDR2 YYNGEE. CDR3: CASSVGTVRNSPLHF.

The chain joins TRBV2 to TRBJ2-1. There are 15 residues in the CDR3. Germline assignment: CDR1 SNHLY and CDR2 FYNNEI. The chain's CDR3 is CASSDVTSPNNEQFF. Using reference TRBV2 and TRBJ2-1 for the parts outside the CDR3, the full variable domain is EPEVTQTPSHQVTQMGQEVILRCVPISNHLYFYWYRQILGQKVEFLVSFYNNEISEKSEIFDDQFSVERPDGSNFTLKIRSTKLEDSAMYFCASSDVTSPNNEQFFGPGTRLTVL.

The gene calls are TRBV20-1 and TRBJ2-2. The CDR3 is 16 amino acids. CDR1 is DFQATT, CDR2 SNEGSKA, per germline (reference sequence). CDR3 protein: CSARDMLAGKSGELFF.

The genes are TRBV2 and TRBJ2-1; TCRdb designates TRBD1, a call that cannot be tested without DNA. CDR1 and CDR2 from the germline V gene are SNHLY and FYNNEI. CDR3 length equals 14 residues. This chain's CDR3 is CASSHHDSDNEQFF.

By frequency, this clonotype is large. The V and J genes are TRBV6-1 and TRBJ2-1. The germline CDR1 and CDR2 sequences are MNHNS and SASEGT. This CDR3 comprises 15 residues. CDR3 region: CASILRRAADNEQFF.

This clonotype is medium-sized (0.01 to 0.1%) by frequency. The rearrangement uses TRBV24-1 and TRBJ1-5; TCRdb gives TRBD1 as the D gene, but with no DNA this cannot be confirmed. This CDR3 is built from 21 residues. Germline CDR1 and CDR2: KGHDR and SFDVKD. The CDR3 reads CATSDLRGRHVRGSSNQPQHF.

This clonotype is medium-sized by frequency. The chain recombines TRBV18 with TRBJ2-7. The CDR3 totals 13 residues. Germline V gene data show CDR1 as KGHSH and CDR2 as LQKENI. CDR3 sequence reads: CASSPSSGYEQYF. Drawing the rest from reference TRBV18 and TRBJ2-7, the complete variable domain is NAGVMQNPRHLVRRRGQEARLRCSPMKGHSHVYWYRQLPEEGLKFMVYLQKENIIDESGMPKERFSAEFPKEGPSILRIQQVVRGDSAAYFCASSPSSGYEQYFGPGTRLTVT.

This clonotype is classed as medium-sized by frequency. The rearrangement uses TRBV28 and TRBJ1-2; TCRdb selects TRBD1, and the lack of DNA leaves this call unchecked. The V gene's germline CDR1 is MDHEN and CDR2 SYDVKM. The CDR3 loop spans 13 amino acids. CDR3 loop: CASSLSARHGYTF.

According to its frequency, this clonotype is medium-sized. The rearrangement uses TRBV6-6 and TRBJ2-7; with no DNA, the TCRdb D assignment of TRBD2 cannot be verified. The germline V gene has CDR1 MNHNY and CDR2 SVGAGI (reference sequence). The CDR3 sequence is 17 residues long. CDR3 region: CASRSTVGTSRRGEQYF.

By frequency, this clonotype is medium-sized. V is TRBV10-3 and J is TRBJ2-3. This CDR3 region has 13 residues. Germline CDR1 and CDR2: ENHRY and SYGVKD. CDR3 region: CAINGPRSDTQYF.

This chain joins TRBV5-1 and TRBJ1-3. The CDR3 spans 15 residues. Per the germline V gene, CDR1 is SGHRS and CDR2 is YFSETQ. The CDR3 here is CASSVSSPSGNTIYF.

V usage is TRBV12-3 or TRBV12-4 and J usage is TRBJ2-6; TCRdb calls TRBD2, which cannot be checked without DNA. CDR3 length equals 17 residues. The chain's CDR3 is CASSTIGSLAGANVLTF.

This clonotype registers medium-sized by frequency. The V gene is TRBV19, the J gene TRBJ2-7; no DNA is available, so the TRBD1 call from TCRdb remains unchecked. This CDR3 has 15 amino acids. Germline V gene data show CDR1 as LNHDA and CDR2 as SQIVND (reference sequence). The CDR3: CASSDSGQASYEQYF.

This clonotype counts as medium-sized by frequency. J is TRBJ2-7 and V is TRBV30; TCRdb reports TRBD1, a call that lacks DNA to check it against. CDR3 length: 13 residues. Germline loops: CDR1 GTSNPN, CDR2 SVGIG (reference sequence). The CDR3 sequence is CAWAGTGGWEQYF.

This clonotype registers medium-sized (0.01 to 0.1%) by frequency. The chain carries TRBV7-2 and TRBJ2-4. The CDR3 sequence is 14 residues long. The germline gives CDR1 SGHTA, CDR2 FQGNSA. CDR3: CASSLGSFPNIQYF.

Judged by frequency, this clonotype is medium-sized. V and J are TRBV19 and TRBJ2-2; TCRdb lists TRBD2, though no DNA is available to test this call. Germline V gene sequence: CDR1 LNHDA, CDR2 SQIVND (reference sequence). The CDR3 is 16 residues long. The CDR3 loop reads CASGWLAGVRTGELFF.

This rearrangement joins TRBV14 to TRBJ2-1; TCRdb selects TRBD2, and the lack of DNA leaves this call unchecked. The V gene's germline CDR1 is SGHDN and CDR2 FVKESK. The CDR3 totals 15 residues. CDR3 loop: CASSQEGDRYNEQFF.

Judged by frequency, this clonotype is large. The chain is built from TRBV6-5 and TRBJ2-6. Germline V gene data show CDR1 as MNHEY and CDR2 as SVGAGI. The CDR3 extends over 16 amino acids. CDR3 residues: CASRMGSSSGANVLTF.